This T cell receptor (beta chain) was retrieved from a study of vaccination and CD4 T cells after COVID-19. Whole-study context: Timing of post-vaccine sample collection was a median approximately 70 days after dose two, with a range of 14 to 241. Study results and limitations: Relatively few convalescent patients were studied; early post-infection timepoints were not included. Spike mono-reactivity marked 304 of 307 vaccine-specific clones in convalescent patients.

The CDR3 has 14 amino acids. Trimming at V came to 0 bases and at J to 12 bases, leaving 12 bases not matched to a gene. Germline-derived CDR1 and CDR2 are DFQATT and SNEGSKA (reference sequence). As regards this clonotype: Its antigen remains unknown.

Cultured CD4+ T-cell DNA underwent Oncomine TCR Beta short-read sequencing. TCRdb reanalysed the PCR reads using MiXCR and keeps one entry per CDR3 protein. The sample has tens of thousands of distinct CDR3 sequences; roughly 64% are singletons. Treatment: roughly 11-day PBMC culture with coronavirus spike peptide pools or control peptides (ViraFEST assay). Peptide pool stimulation in ViraFEST expanded antigen-specific T cells, whose TCRs were then sequenced. This chain connects TRBV20-1 to TRBJ2-3; the match to TRBD2 covers 7 bases. The sample taken for sequencing was CD4+ T cells from blood, cultured in vitro. This clonotype was sampled from a human donor who had recovered from COVID-19. Here the CDR3 reads CSAREGLAGATQYF. The CDR3 DNA sequence: TGCAGTGCTAGAGAGGGGTTAGCGGGCGCCACCCAGTATTTT.